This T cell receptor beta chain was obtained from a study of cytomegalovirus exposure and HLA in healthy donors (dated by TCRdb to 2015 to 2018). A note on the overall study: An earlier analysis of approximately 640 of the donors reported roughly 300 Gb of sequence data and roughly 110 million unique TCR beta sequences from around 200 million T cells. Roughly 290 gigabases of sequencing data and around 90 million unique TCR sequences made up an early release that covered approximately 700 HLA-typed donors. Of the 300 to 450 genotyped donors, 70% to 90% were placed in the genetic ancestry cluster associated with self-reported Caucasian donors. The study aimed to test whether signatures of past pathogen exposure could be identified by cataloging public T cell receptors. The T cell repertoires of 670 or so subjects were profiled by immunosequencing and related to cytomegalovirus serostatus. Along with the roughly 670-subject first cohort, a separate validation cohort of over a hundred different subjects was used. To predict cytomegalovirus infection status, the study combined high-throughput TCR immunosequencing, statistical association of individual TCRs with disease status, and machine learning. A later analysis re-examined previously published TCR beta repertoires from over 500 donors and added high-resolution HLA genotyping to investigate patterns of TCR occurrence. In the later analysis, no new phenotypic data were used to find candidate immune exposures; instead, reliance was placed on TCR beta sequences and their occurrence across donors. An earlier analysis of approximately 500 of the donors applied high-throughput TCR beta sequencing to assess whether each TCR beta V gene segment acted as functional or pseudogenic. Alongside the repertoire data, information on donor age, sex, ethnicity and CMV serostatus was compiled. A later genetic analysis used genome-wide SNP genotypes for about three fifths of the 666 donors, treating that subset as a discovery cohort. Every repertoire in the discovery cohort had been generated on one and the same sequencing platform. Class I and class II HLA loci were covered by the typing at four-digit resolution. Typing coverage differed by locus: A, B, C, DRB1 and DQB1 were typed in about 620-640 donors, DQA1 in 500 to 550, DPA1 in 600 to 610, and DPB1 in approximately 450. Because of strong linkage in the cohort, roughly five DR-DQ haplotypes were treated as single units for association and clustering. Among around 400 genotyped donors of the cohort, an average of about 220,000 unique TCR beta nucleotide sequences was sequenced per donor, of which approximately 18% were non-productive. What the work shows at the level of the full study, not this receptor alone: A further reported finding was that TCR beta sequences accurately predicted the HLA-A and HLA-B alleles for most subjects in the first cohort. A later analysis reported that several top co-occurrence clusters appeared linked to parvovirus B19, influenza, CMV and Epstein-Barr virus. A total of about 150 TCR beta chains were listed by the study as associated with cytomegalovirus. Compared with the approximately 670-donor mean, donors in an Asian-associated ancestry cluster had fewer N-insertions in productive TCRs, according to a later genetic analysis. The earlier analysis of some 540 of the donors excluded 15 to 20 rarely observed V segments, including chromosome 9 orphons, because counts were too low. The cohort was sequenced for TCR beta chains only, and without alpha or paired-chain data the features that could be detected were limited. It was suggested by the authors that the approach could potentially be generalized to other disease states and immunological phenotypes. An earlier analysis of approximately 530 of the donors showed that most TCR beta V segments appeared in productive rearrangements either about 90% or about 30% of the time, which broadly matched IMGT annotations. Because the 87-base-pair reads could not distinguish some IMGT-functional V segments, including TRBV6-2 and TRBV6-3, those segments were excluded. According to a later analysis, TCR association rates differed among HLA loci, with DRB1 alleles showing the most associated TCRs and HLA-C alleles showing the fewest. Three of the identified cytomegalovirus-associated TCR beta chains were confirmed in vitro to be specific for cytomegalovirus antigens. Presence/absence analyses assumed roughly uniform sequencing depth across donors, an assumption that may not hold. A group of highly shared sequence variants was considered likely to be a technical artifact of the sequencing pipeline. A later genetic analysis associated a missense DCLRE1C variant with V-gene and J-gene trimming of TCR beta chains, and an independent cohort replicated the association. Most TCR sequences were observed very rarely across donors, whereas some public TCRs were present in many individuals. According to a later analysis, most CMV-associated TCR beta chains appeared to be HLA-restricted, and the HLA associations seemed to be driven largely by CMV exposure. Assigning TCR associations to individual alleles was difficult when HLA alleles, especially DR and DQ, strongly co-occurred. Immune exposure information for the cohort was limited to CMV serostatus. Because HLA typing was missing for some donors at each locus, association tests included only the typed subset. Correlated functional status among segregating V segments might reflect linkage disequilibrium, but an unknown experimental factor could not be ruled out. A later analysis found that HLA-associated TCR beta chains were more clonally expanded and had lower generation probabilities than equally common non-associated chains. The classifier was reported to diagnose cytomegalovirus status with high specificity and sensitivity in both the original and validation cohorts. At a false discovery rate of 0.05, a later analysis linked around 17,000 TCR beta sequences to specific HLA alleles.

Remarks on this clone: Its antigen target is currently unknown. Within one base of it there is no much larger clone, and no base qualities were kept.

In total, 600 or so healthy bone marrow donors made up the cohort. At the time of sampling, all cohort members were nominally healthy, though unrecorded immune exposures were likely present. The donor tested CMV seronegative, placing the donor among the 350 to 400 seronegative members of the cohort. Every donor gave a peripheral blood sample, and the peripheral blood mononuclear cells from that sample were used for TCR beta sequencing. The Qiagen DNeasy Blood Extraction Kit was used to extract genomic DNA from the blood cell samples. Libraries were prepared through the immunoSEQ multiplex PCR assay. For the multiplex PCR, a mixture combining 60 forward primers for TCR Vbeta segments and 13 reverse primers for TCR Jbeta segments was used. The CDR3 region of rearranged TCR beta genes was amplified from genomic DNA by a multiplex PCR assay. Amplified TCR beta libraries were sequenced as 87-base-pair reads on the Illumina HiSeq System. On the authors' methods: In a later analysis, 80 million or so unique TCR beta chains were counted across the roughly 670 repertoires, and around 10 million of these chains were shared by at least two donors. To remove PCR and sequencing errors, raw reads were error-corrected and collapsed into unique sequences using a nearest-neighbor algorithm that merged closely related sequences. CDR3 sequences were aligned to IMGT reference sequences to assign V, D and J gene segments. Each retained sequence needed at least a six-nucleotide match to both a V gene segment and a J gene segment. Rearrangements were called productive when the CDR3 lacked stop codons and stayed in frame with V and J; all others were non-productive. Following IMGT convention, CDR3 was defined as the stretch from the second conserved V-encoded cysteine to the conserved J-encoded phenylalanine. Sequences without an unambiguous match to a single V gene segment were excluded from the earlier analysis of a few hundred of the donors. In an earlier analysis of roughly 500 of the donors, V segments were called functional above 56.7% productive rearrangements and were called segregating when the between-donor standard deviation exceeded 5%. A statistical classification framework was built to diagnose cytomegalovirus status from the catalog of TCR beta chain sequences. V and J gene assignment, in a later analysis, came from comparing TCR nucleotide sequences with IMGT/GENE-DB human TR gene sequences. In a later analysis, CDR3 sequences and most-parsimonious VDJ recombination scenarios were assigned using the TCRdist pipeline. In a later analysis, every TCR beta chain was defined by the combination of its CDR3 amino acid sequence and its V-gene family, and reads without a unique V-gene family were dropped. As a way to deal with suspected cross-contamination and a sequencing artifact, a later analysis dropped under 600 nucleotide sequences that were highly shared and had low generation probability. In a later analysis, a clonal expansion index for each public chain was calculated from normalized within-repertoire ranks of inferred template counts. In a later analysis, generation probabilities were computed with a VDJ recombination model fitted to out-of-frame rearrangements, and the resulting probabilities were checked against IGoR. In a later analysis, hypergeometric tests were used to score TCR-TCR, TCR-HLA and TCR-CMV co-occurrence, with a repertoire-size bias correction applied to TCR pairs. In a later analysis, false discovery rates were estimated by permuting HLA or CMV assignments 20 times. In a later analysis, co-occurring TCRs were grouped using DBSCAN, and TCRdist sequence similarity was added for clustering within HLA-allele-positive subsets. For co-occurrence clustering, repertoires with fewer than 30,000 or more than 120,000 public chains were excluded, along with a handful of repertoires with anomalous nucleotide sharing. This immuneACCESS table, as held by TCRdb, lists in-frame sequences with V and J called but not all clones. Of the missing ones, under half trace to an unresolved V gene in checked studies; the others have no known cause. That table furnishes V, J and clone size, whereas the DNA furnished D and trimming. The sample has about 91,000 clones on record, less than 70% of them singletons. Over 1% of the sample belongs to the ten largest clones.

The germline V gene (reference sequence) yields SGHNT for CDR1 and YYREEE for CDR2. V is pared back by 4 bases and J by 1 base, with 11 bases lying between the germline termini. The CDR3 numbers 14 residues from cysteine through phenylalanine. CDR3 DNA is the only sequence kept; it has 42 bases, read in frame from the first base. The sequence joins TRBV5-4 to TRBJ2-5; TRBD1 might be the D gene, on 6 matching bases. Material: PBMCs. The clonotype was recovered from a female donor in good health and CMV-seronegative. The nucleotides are TGTGCCAGCAGCCCGGGACAAGGCCAAGAGACCCAGTACTTC. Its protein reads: CASSPGQGQETQYF.